The 15 T cell receptor beta chains listed next were all sequenced from one sample in a study of T cell responses to AZD1222 COVID-19 vaccine. This table comes from immunoSEQ multiplex PCR, and its TCRdb copy is limited to in-frame clones, with some not included. Among about 180,000 clones, 85% to 95% were seen once, and the ten largest hold roughly 1.7%. The sample in question was peripheral blood, obtained 28 days after the second AZD1222 dose. Source of these receptors: an adult who received the AZD1222 COVID-19 vaccine.

The genes are TRBV2 and TRBJ2-1; tentatively, D is TRBD1 or TRBD2 (6 bases each). V was clipped by 9 bases and J by 9 bases, with 21 bases between them. This CDR3 is 14 amino acids long. Germline values: CDR1 SNHLY, CDR2 FYNNEI. CDR3 region: CASNRQAGLAEQFF. CDR3 in DNA: TGTGCCAGTAATCGACAGGCGGGGTTGGCTGAGCAGTTCTTC.

This chain links TRBV5-4 with TRBJ1-2, with 7 bases aligning to TRBD1. The germline V gene encodes CDR1 SGHNT and CDR2 YYREEE (reference sequence). V lost 6 bases and J lost 3; bases outside the gene matches: 5. This CDR3 is built from 13 residues. CDR3 in DNA: TGTGCCAGCACTCCTACAGGGGACTATGGCTACACCTTC. Its translation: CASTPTGDYGYTF.

The chain uses TRBV25-1 and TRBJ1-6; 8 positions agree with TRBD1. The V gene's germline CDR1 is MGHDK and CDR2 SYGVNS. The V gene end was trimmed by 6 bases and the J gene end by 0 bases; junction bases not matched to a gene: 4. CDR3 length: 16 amino acids. CDR3 sequence reads: CASRNRGSSYNSPLHF. The DNA of the CDR3 is TGTGCCAGCAGGAACAGGGGGAGCTCCTATAATTCACCCCTCCACTTT.

This chain links TRBV11-3 with TRBJ2-1; 12 nucleotides line up with TRBD2. CDR1 is SGHNT and CDR2 is YENEEA in the germline V gene. The J segment lost 10 bases and the V segment lost 4 bases, leaving 5 bases of the junction unmatched. This CDR3 is 14 amino acids long. The CDR3 is CASSSLAGGLEQFF. The CDR3 DNA follows: TGTGCCAGCAGCTCTCTAGCGGGGGGGTTGGAGCAGTTCTTC.

The chain combines TRBV28 with TRBJ2-1, with 15 bases matching TRBD2. The CDR3 spans 17 residues. The V segment lost 2 bases and the J segment 7 bases; nucleotides outside the gene matches: 6. Per germline, CDR1 MDHEN and CDR2 SYDVKM. CDR3 nucleotides: TGTGCCAGCAGTTTACGGACTAGCGGGAGGGTTAGAAATGAGCAGTTCTTC. Translating gives CASSLRTSGRVRNEQFF.

J is TRBJ2-6 and V is TRBV15, with 7 bases matching TRBD2. The CDR3 has 16 amino acids. Unmatched junction bases numbered 4, after V lost 5 bases and J lost 0 bases. Germline CDR1 reads LNHNV; CDR2 reads YYDKDF (reference sequence). The CDR3 sequence: CATSHERGSGANVLTF. The CDR3 DNA follows: TGTGCCACCAGCCACGAGCGGGGCTCTGGGGCCAACGTCCTGACTTTC.

This clone was observed a single time. This rearrangement joins TRBV4-1 to TRBJ1-2; a possible D gene is TRBD1 (5 bases). CDR3 length: 14 residues. V lost 0 bases, J lost 5 bases, and 10 bases lay in between. Germline loops: CDR1 MGHRA, CDR2 YSYEKL. The CDR3 coding sequence is TGCGCCAGCAGCCAAGACGCTAGGGGTTATGGCTACACCTTC. Translating gives CASSQDARGYGYTF.

The chain employs TRBV3-1 (or the pseudogene TRBV3-2) and TRBJ1-4; 7 bases line up with TRBD1. Germline assignment: CDR1 LGHDT and CDR2 YNNKEL (reference sequence). V lost 7 bases and J lost 5; bases outside the gene matches: 7. This CDR3 has 14 amino acids. DNA for the CDR3: TGTGCCAGCACCGTACAGGGGAGAAATGAAAAACTGTTTTTT. This gives the protein CASTVQGRNEKLFF.

The gene calls are TRBV18 and TRBJ1-1; D unclear. Germline CDR1 and CDR2: KGHSH and LQKENI. The CDR3 is 15 amino acids. V was shortened by 6 bases and J by 2 bases, with 16 bases between the two germline ends. CDR3 sequence: CASSPSIWDNTEAFF. Written as DNA, the CDR3 is TGTGCCAGCTCCCCTAGCATCTGGGATAACACTGAAGCTTTCTTT.

This clone has only a few counts. This chain links TRBV2 with TRBJ1-1; D might be TRBD1 (6 bases). The V and J ends lost 8 bases and 4 bases respectively, with 11 bases between them. The CDR3 has 12 amino acids. Germline CDR1 reads SNHLY; CDR2 reads FYNNEI. The CDR3 nucleotides are TGTGCCAGCGACAGGAAGGGCACTGAAGCTTTCTTT. As protein: CASDRKGTEAFF.

This clone was recorded only once. V is TRBV15 and J is TRBJ2-1; TRBD1 matches 8 bases. CDR3 size: 15 residues. Losses at the gene ends were 0 bases for V and 7 bases for J; bases not matched to a gene: 5. The germline CDR1 and CDR2 sequences are LNHNV and YYDKDF (reference sequence). CDR3 DNA sequence: TGTGCCACCAGCAGAGATTTGGACAGGGTAAATGAGCAGTTCTTC. It is translated as CATSRDLDRVNEQFF.

This chain uses TRBV19 with TRBJ2-7; tentative D call: TRBD2 (5 bases). The CDR3 sequence is 13 residues long. Germline-derived CDR1 and CDR2 are LNHDA and SQIVND (reference sequence). V dropped 3 bases and J dropped 0 bases, with 6 bases sitting between them. CDR3 nucleotides: TGTGCCAGTAGTATGGGGAGCTCCTACGAGCAGTACTTC. This encodes CASSMGSSYEQYF.

Only one count was recorded for this clone. This chain connects TRBV2 to TRBJ2-3; D gene ambiguous. The CDR3 length is 15 residues. Germline CDR1 and CDR2: SNHLY and FYNNEI. The V gene lost 4 bases and the J gene lost 1 base, with 12 bases spanning the gap. CDR3: CASSGPNRGTDTQYF. The CDR3 DNA sequence: TGTGCCAGCAGTGGGCCGAACCGCGGCACAGATACGCAGTATTTT.

This clone was counted a single time. The chain joins TRBV4-3 to TRBJ1-1; D is unclear. This CDR3 is 13 amino acids long. Germline V gives CDR1 LGHNA, CDR2 YSLEER. Trimming stripped 1 base from V and 0 bases from J, with 3 bases between. The CDR3 here is CASSQVLNTEAFF. CDR3 nucleotides: TGCGCCAGCAGCCAAGTTCTGAACACTGAAGCTTTCTTT.

The V and J genes are TRBV30 and TRBJ2-1, with TRBD2 matching over 16 bases. The V and J ends lost 4 bases and 12 bases, in that order; junction bases with no gene match: 9. Germline CDR1 GTSNPN, CDR2 SVGIG (reference sequence). The CDR3 consists of 15 residues. Written as DNA, the CDR3 is TGTGCCTGGATCCCGGGACTAGCGGGAGGGCCGAGGCAGTTCTTC. It specifies CAWIPGLAGGPRQFF.